The TCR beta chain under discussion was sequenced for a study of spatial heterogeneity in lung cancer. This CDR3 contains 15 residues. Losses at the gene ends were 0 bases for V and 4 bases for J; bases not matched to a gene: 5. Germline lookup yields CDR1 DFQATT and CDR2 SNEGSKA (reference sequence). This clonotype is termed medium-sized. Since the library was made to target alpha chains, this beta chain is a stray read and its abundance is not meaningful. A unique molecular identifier was attached to every TCR cDNA molecule. MiXCR, run by TCRdb on the 5' RACE reads, gives a single entry per CDR3 protein. Found here are 7,500 to 10,000 distinct CDR3 sequences, roughly 3.5% of them singletons; the top ten hold 18%. As for time point: blood taken at disease recurrence. Unsorted whole RNA from tumor, nontumor lung or frozen PBMC underwent sequencing.

The V call is TRBV20-1, the J call TRBJ2-1; TRBD1 aligns across 8 bases. Specimen: PBMCs, collected at recurrence. The sequence was collected from a female donor with early-stage non-small cell lung cancer. The CDR3 is CSARDRTGPYNEQFF. In DNA, the CDR3 is TGCAGTGCTAGAGATAGGACAGGGCCTTACAATGAGCAGTTCTTC.